The present entry profiles one T cell receptor (beta chain) with its context. Its target is not known. The data derive from a study of T cell responses to AZD1222 COVID-19 vaccine. Study-wide context: The study pooled second doses at about 4 or about 12 weeks.

The CDR3 is 14 amino acids. V shed 5 bases and J 3 bases; nucleotides not matched to a gene: 2. CDR1 is SGHRS and CDR2 is YFSETQ in the germline V gene. General study findings and limits: Baseline serostatus was positive in only six AZD1222 recipients. Spike-specific TCRs gained breadth and depth after people received two AZD1222 doses. CD4 TCRs covered the whole spike, strongest at regions 160-218 and 743-854.

Sequenced by immunoSEQ multiplex PCR; TCRdb stores in-frame clones only, minus some. The table shows roughly 120,000 clones, with approximately 85% occurring only once. The material sequenced was peripheral blood, taken on day 0 of AZD1222 vaccination. The TCR comes from an adult in good health. The rearrangement joins TRBV5-1 to TRBJ2-2, with TRBD2 matching 9 bases. This chain's CDR3 is CASRLAGDTGELFF. CDR3 DNA: TGCGCCAGCAGACTAGCGGGCGACACCGGGGAGCTGTTTTTT.